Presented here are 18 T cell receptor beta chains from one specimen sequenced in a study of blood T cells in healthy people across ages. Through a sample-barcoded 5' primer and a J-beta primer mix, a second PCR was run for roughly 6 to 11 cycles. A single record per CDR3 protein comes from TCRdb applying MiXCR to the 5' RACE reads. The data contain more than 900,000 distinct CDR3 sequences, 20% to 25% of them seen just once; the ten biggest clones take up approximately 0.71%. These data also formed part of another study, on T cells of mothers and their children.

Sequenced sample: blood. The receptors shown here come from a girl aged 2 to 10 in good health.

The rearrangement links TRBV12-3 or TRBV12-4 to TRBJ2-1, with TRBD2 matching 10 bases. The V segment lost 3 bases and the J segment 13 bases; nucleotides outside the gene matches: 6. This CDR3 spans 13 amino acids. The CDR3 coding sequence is TGTGCCAGCAGTTTGCTAACTAGCGGGGAACAGTTCTTC. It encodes CASSLLTSGEQFF.

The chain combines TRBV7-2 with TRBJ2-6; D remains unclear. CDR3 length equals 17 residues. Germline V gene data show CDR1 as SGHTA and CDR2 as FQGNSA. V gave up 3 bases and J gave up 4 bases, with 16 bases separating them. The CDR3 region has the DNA TGTGCCAGCAGCTTCTCTCGCTCGCCTAGGGGGGCCAACGTCCTGACTTTC. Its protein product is CASSFSRSPRGANVLTF.

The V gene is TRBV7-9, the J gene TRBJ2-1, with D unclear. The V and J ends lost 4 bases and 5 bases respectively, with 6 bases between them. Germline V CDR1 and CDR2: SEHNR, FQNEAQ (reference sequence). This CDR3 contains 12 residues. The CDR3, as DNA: TGTGCCAGCAGCTACTTCGACAATGAGCAGTTCTTC. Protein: CASSYFDNEQFF. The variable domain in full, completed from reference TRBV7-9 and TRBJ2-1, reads DTGVSQNPRHKITKRGQNVTFRCDPISEHNRLYWYRQTLGQGPEFLTYFQNEAQLEKSRLLSDRFSAERPKGSFSTLEIQRTEQGDSAMYLCASSYFDNEQFFGPGTRLTVL.

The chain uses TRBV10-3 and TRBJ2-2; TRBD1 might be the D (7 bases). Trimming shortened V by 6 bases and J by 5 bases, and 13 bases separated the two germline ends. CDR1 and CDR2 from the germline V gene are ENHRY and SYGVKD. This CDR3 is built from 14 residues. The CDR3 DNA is TGTGCCATCAGGCGGGACAGTCAAACCGGGGAGCTGTTTTTT. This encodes CAIRRDSQTGELFF.

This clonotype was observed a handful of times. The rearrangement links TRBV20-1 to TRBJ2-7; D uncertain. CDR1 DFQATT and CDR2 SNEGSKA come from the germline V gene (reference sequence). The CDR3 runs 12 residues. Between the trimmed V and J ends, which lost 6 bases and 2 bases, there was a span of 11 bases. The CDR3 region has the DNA TGCAGTGCCCATCCCATGCCCTACGAGCAGTACTTC. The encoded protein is CSAHPMPYEQYF.

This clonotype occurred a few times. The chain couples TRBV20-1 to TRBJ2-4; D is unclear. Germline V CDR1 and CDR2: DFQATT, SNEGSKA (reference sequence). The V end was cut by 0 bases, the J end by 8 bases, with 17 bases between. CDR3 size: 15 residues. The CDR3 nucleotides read TGCAGTGCTAGAGATGAAGACTCCACGGTGGACATTCAGTACTTC. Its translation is CSARDEDSTVDIQYF.

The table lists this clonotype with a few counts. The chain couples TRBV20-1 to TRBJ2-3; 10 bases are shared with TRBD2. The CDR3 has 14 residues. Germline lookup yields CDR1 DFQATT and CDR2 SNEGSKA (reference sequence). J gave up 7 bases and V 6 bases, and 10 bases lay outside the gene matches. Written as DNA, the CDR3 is TGCAGTGCCCTAACTAGCGGGAAAAAGAATACGCAGTATTTT. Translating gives CSALTSGKKNTQYF.

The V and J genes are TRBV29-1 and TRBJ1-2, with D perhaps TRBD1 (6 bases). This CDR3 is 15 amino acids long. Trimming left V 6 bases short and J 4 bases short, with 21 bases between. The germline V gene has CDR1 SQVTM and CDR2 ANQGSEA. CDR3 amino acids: CSVAKGQGPRYGYTF. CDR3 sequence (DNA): TGCAGCGTCGCTAAGGGGCAGGGGCCCCGCTATGGCTACACCTTC. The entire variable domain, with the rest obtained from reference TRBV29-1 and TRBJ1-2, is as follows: SAVISQKPSRDICQRGTSLTIQCQVDSQVTMMFWYRQQPGQSLTLIATANQGSEATYESGFVIDKFPISRPNLTFSTLTVSNMSPEDSSIYLCSVAKGQGPRYGYTFGSGTRLTVV.

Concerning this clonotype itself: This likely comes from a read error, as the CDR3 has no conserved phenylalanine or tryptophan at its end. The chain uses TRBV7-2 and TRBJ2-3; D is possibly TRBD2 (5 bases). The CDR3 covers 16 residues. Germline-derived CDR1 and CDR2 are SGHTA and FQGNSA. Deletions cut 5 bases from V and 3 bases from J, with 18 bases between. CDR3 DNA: TGTGCCAGCAGCCAGAGCAGCGGAAGGGTTACAGATACGCAGTATCTT. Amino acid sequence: CASSQSSGRVTDTQYL.

The CDR3 nucleotides are TGTGCCAGCAACCACCTAGCGGGAGGGGAGGAGCAGTACTTC. Its protein product is CASNHLAGGEEQYF. This sequence joins TRBV7-2 and TRBJ2-7, with TRBD2 identical over 12 bases. The trim removed 7 bases at V and 7 bases at J, leaving 8 bases unmatched. The CDR3 spans 14 residues. Per the germline V gene, CDR1 is SGHTA and CDR2 is FQGNSA.

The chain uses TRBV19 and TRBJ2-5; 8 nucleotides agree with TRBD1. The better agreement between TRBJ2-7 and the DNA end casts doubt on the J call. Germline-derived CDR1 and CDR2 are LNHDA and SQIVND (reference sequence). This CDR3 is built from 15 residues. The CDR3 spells CASSPQGQGSYEQYF. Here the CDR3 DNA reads TGTGCCAGTAGTCCTCAAGGACAGGGATCCTACGAGCAGTACTTC.

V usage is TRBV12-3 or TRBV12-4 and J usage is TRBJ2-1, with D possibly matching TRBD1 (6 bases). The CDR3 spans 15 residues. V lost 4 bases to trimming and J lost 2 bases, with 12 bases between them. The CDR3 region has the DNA TGTGCCAGCAGTTCCGGACAGACTACCTACAATGAGCAGTTCTTC. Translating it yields CASSSGQTTYNEQFF.

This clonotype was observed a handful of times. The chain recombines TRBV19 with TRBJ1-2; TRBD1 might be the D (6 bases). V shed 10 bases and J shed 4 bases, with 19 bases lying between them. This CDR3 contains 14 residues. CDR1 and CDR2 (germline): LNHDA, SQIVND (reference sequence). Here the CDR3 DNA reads TGTGCCACCCGATTAGTGGACAGCCTCTATGGCTACACCTTC. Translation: CATRLVDSLYGYTF. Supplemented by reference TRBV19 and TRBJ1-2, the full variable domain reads DGGITQSPKYLFRKEGQNVTLSCEQNLNHDAMYWYRQDPGQGLRLIYYSQIVNDFQKGDIAEGYSVSREKKESFPLTVTSAQKNPTAFYLCATRLVDSLYGYTFGSGTRLTVV.

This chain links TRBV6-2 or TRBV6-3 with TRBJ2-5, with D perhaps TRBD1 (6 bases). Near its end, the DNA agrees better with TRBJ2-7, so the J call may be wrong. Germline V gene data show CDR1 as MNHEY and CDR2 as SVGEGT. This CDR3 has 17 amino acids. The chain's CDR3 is CASSYRDTRQNPYEQYF. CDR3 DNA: TGTGCCAGCAGTTACCGGGACACTCGCCAAAATCCCTACGAGCAGTACTTC.

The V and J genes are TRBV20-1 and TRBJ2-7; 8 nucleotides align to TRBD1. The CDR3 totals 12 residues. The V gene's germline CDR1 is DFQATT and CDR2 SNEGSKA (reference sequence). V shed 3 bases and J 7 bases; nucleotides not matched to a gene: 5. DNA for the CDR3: TGCAGTGCTAGCCAGGGGGCCGGGGAGCAGTACTTC. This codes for CSASQGAGEQYF.

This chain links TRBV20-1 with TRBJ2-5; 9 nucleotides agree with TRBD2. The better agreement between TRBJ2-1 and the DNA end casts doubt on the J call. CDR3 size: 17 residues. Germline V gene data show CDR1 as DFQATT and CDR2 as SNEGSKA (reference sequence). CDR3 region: CSARDLIAGDGYDEQFF. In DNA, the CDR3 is TGCAGTGCTAGAGATTTGATAGCGGGAGATGGGTACGATGAGCAGTTCTTC.

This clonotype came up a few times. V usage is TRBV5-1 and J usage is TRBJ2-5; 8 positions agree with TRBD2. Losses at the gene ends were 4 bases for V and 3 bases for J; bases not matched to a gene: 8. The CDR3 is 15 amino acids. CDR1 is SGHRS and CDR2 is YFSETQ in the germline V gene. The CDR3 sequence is CASSPTGGQEETQYF. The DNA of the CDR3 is TGCGCCAGCAGCCCGACGGGGGGGCAAGAAGAGACCCAGTACTTC.

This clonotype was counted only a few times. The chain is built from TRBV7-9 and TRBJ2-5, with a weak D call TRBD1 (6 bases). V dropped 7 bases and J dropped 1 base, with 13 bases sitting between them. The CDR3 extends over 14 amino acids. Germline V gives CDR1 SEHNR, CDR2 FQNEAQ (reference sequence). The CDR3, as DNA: TGTGCCAGCACCCCTACGGACAGCCAAGAGACCCAGTACTTC. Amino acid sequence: CASTPTDSQETQYF.